Listed below are T cell receptor beta chains from one sample, sequenced in a study of shared clonotypes between healthy human individuals. Measured with immunoSEQ multiplex PCR; TCRdb has only the in-frame clones, and not every one. Of about 2,200,000 clones in the sample, 85% to 95% are singletons; the top ten hold around 1.7%. Source material: naive CD8+ T cells from PBMCs. These receptors originate from a man between 18 and 35 years old in good health. Some clones in this sample may be carry-over from other donors' samples. Both conserved end residues are part of each CDR3. A D gene is named only where the DNA matches it firmly. Expanded clones get a size class; other rows say once, few or many, or leave the size out.

-	TRBV27	-	TRBJ2-1	CASSLVAVRRQFF	TGTGCCAGCAGTTTAGTAGCGGTCCGTCGGCAGTTCTTC
-	TRBV27	-	TRBJ2-7	CASSSPGAREQYF	TGTGCCAGCAGTAGCCCGGGGGCGCGAGAGCAGTACTTC
-	TRBV7-9	-	TRBJ2-1	CASSGGGIWAEQFF	TGTGCCAGCAGCGGTGGTGGCATCTGGGCTGAGCAGTTCTTC
once	TRBV5-4	-	TRBJ2-1	CASSLVERGPHNEQFF	TGTGCCAGCAGCTTGGTAGAGAGGGGCCCCCATAATGAGCAGTTCTTC
-	TRBV6-4	TRBD2	TRBJ2-2	CASSELAGSTGELFF	TGTGCCAGCAGTGAGTTAGCGGGATCCACCGGGGAGCTGTTTTTT
-	TRBV2	-	TRBJ2-6	CASSEGFGANVLTF	TGTGCCAGCAGTGAAGGGTTTGGGGCCAACGTCCTGACTTTC
-	TRBV6-5	-	TRBJ1-1	CASSSGTAGYTEAFF	TGTGCCAGCAGTTCCGGGACCGCCGGATACACTGAAGCTTTCTTT
-	TRBV5-6	-	TRBJ2-2	CASSLLTGELFF	TGTGCCAGCAGCCTTCTAACCGGGGAGCTGTTTTTT
-	TRBV29-1	TRBD2	TRBJ2-7	CSVEVPGGPAYEQYF	TGCAGCGTTGAAGTCCCGGGAGGGCCGGCCTACGAGCAGTACTTC
-	TRBV14	-	TRBJ2-6	CASSQDRVGDSGANVLTF	TGTGCCAGCAGCCAAGATCGGGTCGGAGACTCTGGGGCCAACGTCCTGACTTTC
-	TRBV27	-	TRBJ1-5	CASSWGSGGGQPQHF	TGTGCCAGCAGTTGGGGGTCCGGGGGAGGTCAGCCCCAGCATTTT
-	TRBV9	-	TRBJ1-2	CASSGYGYTF	TGTGCCAGCAGCGGGTATGGCTACACCTTC
once	TRBV6-6	-	TRBJ2-7	CASSYPLRGLYEQYF	TGTGCCAGCAGTTATCCGCTCAGGGGTCTCTACGAGCAGTACTTC
-	TRBV5-1	TRBD2	TRBJ2-5	CASSLELAGSGRETQYF	TGCGCCAGCAGCTTGGAGCTAGCGGGAAGTGGGCGAGAGACCCAGTACTTC
-	TRBV2	TRBD2	TRBJ2-3	CASGHGTSGRDTQYF	TGTGCCAGCGGACATGGGACTAGCGGGAGAGACACGCAGTATTTT
-	TRBV28	-	TRBJ1-1	CASSPHTEAFF	TGTGCCAGCAGCCCCCACACTGAAGCTTTCTTT
-	TRBV27	-	TRBJ1-1	CASSLSQGLGTEAFF	TGTGCCAGCAGTTTATCACAGGGATTGGGGACTGAAGCTTTCTTT
-	TRBV7-6	TRBD2	TRBJ2-7	CASSLTTSGRREQYF	TGTGCCAGCAGCTTGACGACTAGCGGGAGGCGCGAGCAGTACTTC
-	TRBV4-3	TRBD2	TRBJ2-7	CASSQDWRLASYEQYF	TGCGCCAGCAGCCAAGATTGGAGACTAGCGTCCTACGAGCAGTACTTC
-	TRBV7-9	-	TRBJ1-5	CASSLSGDLEGPQHF	TGTGCCAGCAGCCTTTCGGGGGACCTAGAGGGGCCCCAGCATTTT
once	TRBV7-8	TRBD2	TRBJ2-1	CASSVGRGNHNEQFF	TGTGCCAGCAGCGTTGGGAGGGGTAACCACAATGAGCAGTTCTTC
-	TRBV7-6	-	TRBJ1-2	CASSLGEGGYGYTF	TGTGCCAGCAGCTTAGGCGAAGGGGGCTATGGCTACACCTTC
-	TRBV29-1	-	TRBJ1-2	CSVDLRRQTAFNYGYTF	TGCAGCGTTGACCTCCGGAGGCAAACCGCATTTAACTATGGCTACACCTTC
-	TRBV7-8	TRBD1	TRBJ1-2	CASSLGAGGRGYTF	TGTGCCAGCAGCTTAGGAGCAGGGGGCCGGGGCTACACCTTC
-	TRBV7-9	-	TRBJ2-7	CASSAGELREQYF	TGTGCCAGCAGCGCCGGGGAGCTAAGGGAGCAGTACTTC
-	TRBV4-1	TRBD1	TRBJ2-5	CASSQRTGGETQYF	TGCGCCAGCAGCCAACGGACAGGGGGAGAGACCCAGTACTTC
-	TRBV30	-	TRBJ2-2	CAWRGLAFGGELFF	TGTGCCTGGAGGGGTCTAGCGTTCGGAGGGGAGCTGTTTTTT
once	TRBV7-2	TRBD1	TRBJ2-7	CASRPTGPISYEQYF	TGTGCCAGCAGGCCGACAGGGCCGATCTCCTACGAGCAGTACTTC
-	TRBV5-1	-	TRBJ1-2	CASSLVGENYGYTF	TGCGCCAGCAGCTTGGTGGGTGAGAACTATGGCTACACCTTC
-	TRBV9	-	TRBJ2-2	CASSVAGNTGELFF	TGTGCCAGCAGCGTAGCGGGAAACACCGGGGAGCTGTTTTTT
few	TRBV19	TRBD1	TRBJ1-2	CASSGTGVLYGYTF	TGTGCCAGTAGTGGAACAGGGGTACTCTATGGCTACACCTTC
-	TRBV9	TRBD2	TRBJ2-5	CASSSTSGSGETQYF	TGTGCCAGCAGCTCAACTAGCGGGAGCGGGGAGACCCAGTACTTC
-	TRBV29-1	-	TRBJ1-2	CSVPAGGSGYGYTF	TGCAGCGTCCCCGCCGGGGGTAGTGGGTATGGCTACACCTTC
once	TRBV19	TRBD1	TRBJ1-4	CASSSFSDRKTNEKLFF	TGTGCCAGTAGTTCATTCTCGGACAGGAAAACTAATGAAAAACTGTTTTTT
-	TRBV6-5	-	TRBJ2-5	CASREGLNRGETQYF	TGTGCCAGCAGGGAGGGACTTAACAGGGGAGAGACCCAGTACTTC
-	TRBV7-8	-	TRBJ2-1	CASSWLEGRLSTDDEQFF	TGTGCCAGCAGCTGGCTTGAGGGACGACTTAGTACGGACGATGAGCAGTTCTTC
-	TRBV13	TRBD1	TRBJ1-1	CASSPDGRGRMGTEAFF	TGTGCCAGCAGCCCAGACGGCAGGGGGCGAATGGGCACTGAAGCTTTCTTT
-	TRBV6-5	-	TRBJ1-1	CASSYSPGKTEAFF	TGTGCCAGCAGTTACTCCCCAGGGAAAACTGAAGCTTTCTTT
-	TRBV15	-	TRBJ1-1	CATSKEGTEAFF	TGTGCCACCAGCAAGGAGGGCACTGAAGCTTTCTTT
-	TRBV27	-	TRBJ2-1	CASTPFGGTSRSSEQFF	TGTGCCAGCACCCCATTCGGCGGGACCAGTAGGTCTAGTGAGCAGTTCTTC
-	TRBV4-1	TRBD2	TRBJ2-5	CASSQDTAGGLQETQYF	TGCGCCAGCAGCCAAGATACAGCGGGAGGCCTCCAAGAGACCCAGTACTTC
few	TRBV27	-	TRBJ2-1	CASSLSNAHNEQFF	TGTGCCAGCAGTTTATCGAACGCCCACAATGAGCAGTTCTTC
-	TRBV5-1	TRBD1	TRBJ2-5	CASSGSQGADQETQYF	TGCGCCAGCAGCGGGTCACAGGGGGCGGACCAAGAGACCCAGTACTTC